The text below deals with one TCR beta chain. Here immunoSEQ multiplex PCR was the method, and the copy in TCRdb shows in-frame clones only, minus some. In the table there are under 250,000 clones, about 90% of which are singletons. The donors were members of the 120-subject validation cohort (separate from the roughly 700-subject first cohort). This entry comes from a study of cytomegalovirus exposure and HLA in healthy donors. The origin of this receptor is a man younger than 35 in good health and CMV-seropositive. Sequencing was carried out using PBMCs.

CDR3 loop: CATSVLQGGELFF. CDR3 in DNA: TGTGCCACCAGCGTATTACAGGGCGGGGAGCTGTTTTTT. The rearrangement joins TRBV15 to TRBJ2-2; TRBD1 is a possible D gene (6 bases). The CDR3 is 13 residues long. Deletions cut 5 bases from V and 7 bases from J, with 11 bases between. The germline gives CDR1 LNHNV, CDR2 YYDKDF (reference sequence).